This TCR beta chain came from a study of identical twins. Points from the study as a whole: The abundant beta clonotypes from cord blood had fewer insertions, and memory repertoires had none of this.

This clonotype has only one observation. Its antigen is as yet unknown. Trimming removed 5 bases from V and 4 bases from J, with 14 bases in between. The CDR3 sequence is 14 residues long. CDR1 SGHVS and CDR2 FNYEAQ come from the germline V gene. A universal primer site was added by template switching, and unique molecular identifiers were carried by the cDNA. TCRdb analysed the 5' RACE reads with MiXCR anew, one entry per CDR3 protein. The sample has approximately 500,000 distinct CDR3 sequences, roughly 26% seen once; the top ten hold about 2.9%. In addition, the sample was reused for a study of T cells expressing NK-cell markers. That report notes: Researchers got TCR beta repertoires out of sorted CD3+CD56+NKG2C+, CD3+CD56+NKG2C- and CD3+CD56-NKG2C+ T cells.

The specimen was CD4+ T cells sorted from blood. V usage is TRBV7-6 and J usage is TRBJ2-5, with D possibly matching TRBD1 (6 bases). This clonotype was sampled from a woman aged 18-29 years in good health. As DNA, the CDR3 is TGTGCCAGCAGCCTTTGGACAGAAGGAGAGACCCAGTACTTC. Its protein product is CASSLWTEGETQYF. Full variable domain (outside the CDR3, taken from reference TRBV7-6 and TRBJ2-5): GAGVSQSPRYKVTKRGQDVALRCDPISGHVSLYWYRQALGQGPEFLTYFNYEAQQDKSGLPNDRFSAERPEGSISTLTIQRTEQRDSAMYRCASSLWTEGETQYFGPGTRLLVL.